The 26 T cell receptor beta chains in this list originate from one sample, sequenced in a study of blood T cell repertoires in COVID-19. TCRdb keeps only in-frame clones here, not all; method: immunoSEQ multiplex PCR. The profile shows 300,000 or so clones, approximately 90% of them singletons. Material: peripheral blood. The receptor set was obtained from a woman under 40 with COVID-19, enrolled during active disease.

The table lists this clone with a few counts. The gene calls are TRBV29-1 and TRBJ2-7; 11 bases are a match to TRBD1. Trimming removed 6 bases from V and 3 bases from J; junction bases left unmatched: 7. The CDR3 contains 14 residues. Germline V gives CDR1 SQVTM, CDR2 ANQGSEA. CDR3 bases: TGCAGCGTACAACGGGACAGGGGGATCTACGAGCAGTACTTC. Translated: CSVQRDRGIYEQYF.

This chain connects TRBV5-1 to TRBJ2-5; D unresolved. Germline V gene sequence: CDR1 SGHRS, CDR2 YFSETQ. V lost 0 bases and J 2 bases, leaving 14 bases between the germline ends. This CDR3 spans 16 amino acids. The CDR3 loop reads CASSLDSRSRQETQYF. The CDR3 nucleotides read TGCGCCAGCAGCTTGGATTCTCGTAGCCGTCAAGAGACCCAGTACTTC.

V usage is TRBV19 and J usage is TRBJ2-1, with TRBD2 matching 8 bases. In germline, CDR1 is LNHDA, CDR2 SQIVND (reference sequence). After removal of 4 bases from V and 2 bases from J, the junction contained 7 bases not matched to a gene. There are 16 residues in the CDR3. The CDR3 nucleotides are TGTGCCAGTAGTACCCTAACTAGCGGAGCCTACAATGAGCAGTTCTTC. As protein: CASSTLTSGAYNEQFF.

The chain joins TRBV7-6 to TRBJ2-2; 7 nucleotides match TRBD2. Germline lookup yields CDR1 SGHVS and CDR2 FNYEAQ. This CDR3 has 15 residues. The V segment lost 5 bases and the J segment 3 bases; nucleotides outside the gene matches: 6. The CDR3 reads CASSAVLADTGELFF. The CDR3 DNA reads as TGTGCCAGCAGCGCCGTTCTAGCGGACACCGGGGAGCTGTTTTTT.

V usage is TRBV15 and J usage is TRBJ2-1; 10 bases are a match to TRBD2. J was trimmed by 8 bases and V by 0 bases; bases with no gene match: 7. CDR1 LNHNV and CDR2 YYDKDF come from the germline V gene (reference sequence). The CDR3 totals 16 residues. The CDR3 DNA follows: TGTGCCACCAGCAGAGAAAAAGCGGGAGGGTTCGATGAGCAGTTCTTC. Translation: CATSREKAGGFDEQFF.

The CDR3 protein is CASRKQGAYEQYF. DNA for the CDR3: TGTGCCAGCAGGAAACAGGGCGCCTACGAGCAGTACTTC. The rearrangement links TRBV5-6 to TRBJ2-7; tentatively, D is TRBD1 (6 bases). V was cut by 5 bases and J by 2 bases, with 11 bases left in between. CDR3 length equals 13 residues. Germline V CDR1 and CDR2: SGHDT, YYEEEE. Complete variable domain (other parts from reference TRBV5-6 and TRBJ2-7): DAGVTQSPTHLIKTRGQQVTLRCSPKSGHDTVSWYQQALGQGPQFIFQYYEEEERQRGNFPDRFSGHQFPNYSSELNVNALLLGDSALYLCASRKQGAYEQYFGPGTRLTVT.

The chain combines TRBV4-2 with TRBJ1-1; a possible D gene is TRBD1 (6 bases). Germline loops: CDR1 LGHNA, CDR2 YNFKEQ. Trimming removed 3 bases from V and 11 bases from J, with 19 bases in between. This CDR3 has 14 amino acids. The CDR3 nucleotides are TGTGCCAGCAGCCACCCCAACCAGGGGCTTGGGGCTTTCTTT. It yields the protein CASSHPNQGLGAFF.

V usage is TRBV18 and J usage is TRBJ1-2, with D unclear. Germline lookup yields CDR1 KGHSH and CDR2 LQKENI. The CDR3 has 15 residues. V shed 4 bases and J shed 4 bases, with 16 bases lying between them. CDR3 bases: TGTGCCAGCTCACACGGCTTTGACACTTCCTATGGCTACACCTTC. It encodes CASSHGFDTSYGYTF.

This rearrangement joins TRBV5-1 to TRBJ2-7, with 11 bases that match TRBD2. The CDR3 has 15 amino acids. The germline gives CDR1 SGHRS, CDR2 YFSETQ. With 5 bases clipped from V and 2 bases from J, the junction kept 6 bases outside the gene matches. This CDR3 is CASSSTSGSPYEQYF. CDR3 in DNA: TGCGCCAGCAGTTCCACTAGCGGGAGCCCCTACGAGCAGTACTTC.

The chain links TRBV30 to TRBJ1-6, with D possibly TRBD1 on 5 matching bases. The V end lost 3 bases, the J end lost 8 bases, and 8 bases lay between the germline ends. The CDR3 is 12 amino acids. Germline CDR1 GTSNPN, CDR2 SVGIG (reference sequence). The CDR3 loop is CAWRGVDSPLHF. CDR3 bases: TGTGCCTGGAGAGGGGTGGATTCACCCCTCCACTTT.

This chain uses TRBV28 with TRBJ1-6, with D possibly matching TRBD1 (6 bases). The ends were cut back, 3 bases at V and 7 bases at J, with 13 bases in the middle. Germline V gene sequence: CDR1 MDHEN, CDR2 SYDVKM. The CDR3 is 15 amino acids. The CDR3 loop reads CASSLTRGFNSPLHF. The CDR3 DNA reads as TGTGCCAGCAGTTTGACGAGGGGGTTCAATTCACCCCTCCACTTT.

The V and J genes are TRBV7-6 and TRBJ2-7; 10 nucleotides align to TRBD2. J gave up 2 bases and V 4 bases, and 5 bases lay outside the gene matches. Germline lookup yields CDR1 SGHVS and CDR2 FNYEAQ. This CDR3 spans 15 amino acids. The DNA of the CDR3 is TGTGCCAGCAGCTCAGGACTAGCGGATACCTACGAGCAGTACTTC. The encoded protein is CASSSGLADTYEQYF. Full variable domain (outside the CDR3, taken from reference TRBV7-6 and TRBJ2-7): GAGVSQSPRYKVTKRGQDVALRCDPISGHVSLYWYRQALGQGPEFLTYFNYEAQQDKSGLPNDRFSAERPEGSISTLTIQRTEQRDSAMYRCASSSGLADTYEQYFGPGTRLTVT.

This sequence joins TRBV19 and TRBJ1-1, with 7 bases fitting TRBD1. This CDR3 has 15 residues. Per germline, CDR1 LNHDA and CDR2 SQIVND (reference sequence). V lost 3 bases and J lost 1; bases outside the gene matches: 5. CDR3 in amino acids: CASSIGDRSNTEAFF. The CDR3 DNA reads as TGTGCCAGTAGTATCGGGGACAGATCGAACACTGAAGCTTTCTTT.

The rearrangement joins TRBV30 to TRBJ1-2, with D possibly matching TRBD1 (6 bases). CDR3 size: 12 residues. Germline CDR1 reads GTSNPN; CDR2 reads SVGIG (reference sequence). The V and J ends lost 5 bases and 3 bases respectively, with 10 bases between them. The CDR3 DNA reads TGTGCCTGGTCCGGACAGTACTATGGCTACACCTTC. This encodes CAWSGQYYGYTF.

The rearrangement joins TRBV18 to TRBJ2-7; 8 positions agree with TRBD1. Germline V CDR1 and CDR2: KGHSH, LQKENI. The CDR3 runs 15 residues. V lost 2 bases and J lost 4; bases outside the gene matches: 7. Here the CDR3 reads CASSPGQGEGYEQYF. The CDR3 DNA reads as TGTGCCAGCTCACCAGGACAGGGTGAGGGGTACGAGCAGTACTTC.

J is TRBJ1-1 and V is TRBV7-8; D is possibly TRBD1 (5 bases). The CDR3 covers 16 residues. Germline V gene sequence: CDR1 SGHVS, CDR2 FQNEAQ. The ends were cut back, 1 base at V and 1 base at J, with 13 bases in the middle. CDR3 sequence (DNA): TGTGCCAGCAGCTTAGGGATCAGGGTGAAGAACACTGAAGCTTTCTTT. This translates into CASSLGIRVKNTEAFF. Combining the CDR3 with reference TRBV7-8 and TRBJ1-1 gives the whole variable domain GAGVSQSPRYKVAKRGQDVALRCDPISGHVSLFWYQQALGQGPEFLTYFQNEAQLDKSGLPSDRFFAERPEGSVSTLKIQRTQQEDSAVYLCASSLGIRVKNTEAFFGQGTRLTVV.

This chain joins TRBV25-1 and TRBJ2-3, with TRBD2 identical over 13 bases. Looked up from germline, CDR1 is MGHDK and CDR2 is SYGVNS. Trimming took 4 bases from V and 3 from J; bases not matched to a gene: 4. This CDR3 is built from 16 residues. The DNA for the CDR3 is TGTGCCAGCAGTGGAGGGACTAGCGGGAAGACAGATACGCAGTATTTT. Residues: CASSGGTSGKTDTQYF.

This chain links TRBV4-1 with TRBJ1-2, with D perhaps matching TRBD1 (5 bases). V lost 3 bases and J 2 bases, leaving 13 bases between the germline ends. The CDR3 has 15 amino acids. Germline V CDR1 and CDR2: MGHRA, YSYEKL. The CDR3: CASSQAETVNYGYTF. CDR3 DNA: TGCGCCAGCAGCCAGGCCGAGACAGTCAACTATGGCTACACCTTC.

The CDR3 loop is CASSIPGTPSYEQYF. The CDR3 coding sequence is TGTGCCAGTAGTATCCCCGGGACACCCTCCTACGAGCAGTACTTC. The rearrangement uses TRBV19 and TRBJ2-7, with D perhaps matching TRBD1 (6 bases). With 3 bases removed from V and 0 bases from J, the gap between germline ends came to 12 bases. The CDR3 spans 15 residues. Germline V gene sequence: CDR1 LNHDA, CDR2 SQIVND (reference sequence).

J is TRBJ1-1 and V is TRBV28, with a tentative D call TRBD1 (6 bases). The V end lost 4 bases, the J end lost 3 bases, and 12 bases lay between the germline ends. The CDR3 extends over 14 amino acids. CDR1 MDHEN and CDR2 SYDVKM come from the germline V gene. CDR3 region: CASSSRDRYTEAFF. CDR3 DNA sequence: TGTGCCAGCAGTTCCCGAGACAGGTACACTGAAGCTTTCTTT. Variable domain in full (rest from reference TRBV28 and TRBJ1-1): DVKVTQSSRYLVKRTGEKVFLECVQDMDHENMFWYRQDPGLGLRLIYFSYDVKMKEKGDIPEGYSVSREKKERFSLILESASTNQTSMYLCASSSRDRYTEAFFGQGTRLTVV.

This clone was seen only once. The rearrangement links TRBV19 to TRBJ2-3; the D gene is possibly TRBD1 (5 bases). CDR1 and CDR2 (germline): LNHDA, SQIVND (reference sequence). The CDR3 extends over 15 amino acids. Between the trimmed V and J ends, which lost 6 bases and 0 bases, there was a span of 13 bases. The CDR3 coding sequence is TGTGCCAGTAGCGCCACAGGAATAAGCACAGATACGCAGTATTTT. This codes for CASSATGISTDTQYF.

The chain couples TRBV19 to TRBJ2-1; D is uncertain. Germline CDR1 LNHDA, CDR2 SQIVND (reference sequence). With 8 bases removed from V and 3 bases from J, the gap between germline ends came to 11 bases. This CDR3 has 13 residues. CDR3 region: CASSRSGYNEQFF. The CDR3 bases are TGTGCCAGTTCTAGATCCGGCTACAATGAGCAGTTCTTC.

The gene calls are TRBV10-3 and TRBJ1-1; D is unclear. Germline assignment: CDR1 ENHRY and CDR2 SYGVKD. This CDR3 is built from 14 residues. V dropped 0 bases and J dropped 0 bases, with 5 bases sitting between them. DNA of the CDR3: TGTGCCATCAGTGAGTCCCAGATGAACACTGAAGCTTTCTTT. This codes for CAISESQMNTEAFF.

The V and J genes are TRBV12-5 and TRBJ2-3; 12 bases map to TRBD2. Per the germline V gene, CDR1 is LGHNT and CDR2 is FRNRAP. V gave up 2 bases and J gave up 0 bases; unmatched junction bases: 6. CDR3 length: 18 residues. DNA of the CDR3: TGTGCTAGTGGTTTGACTAGAGGGACTAGCGGGAGCACAGATACGCAGTATTTT. This codes for CASGLTRGTSGSTDTQYF.

The CDR3 is CASSPRAGSYEQYF. The CDR3 DNA follows: TGTGCCAGCAGTCCGCGGGCAGGCTCCTACGAGCAGTACTTC. The V gene is TRBV27, the J gene TRBJ2-7, with D possibly being TRBD2 (5 bases). V lost 5 bases, J lost 0 bases, and 11 bases lay in between. The CDR3 totals 14 residues. Germline V lookup: CDR1 MNHEY, CDR2 SMNVEV (reference sequence).

The J gene is TRBJ2-3, the V gene TRBV25-1; TRBD2 agrees at 11 bases. The J segment lost 0 bases and the V segment lost 4 bases, leaving 0 bases of the junction unmatched. CDR1 MGHDK and CDR2 SYGVNS come from the germline V gene. CDR3 length equals 15 residues. CDR3 sequence reads: CASSGTSGSTDTQYF. The CDR3 coding sequence is TGTGCCAGCAGTGGGACTAGCGGGAGCACAGATACGCAGTATTTT.